This TCR beta chain was sequenced for a study of identical twins. MiXCR, run by TCRdb on the 5' RACE reads, gives a single entry per CDR3 protein. The table lists some 1,700,000 distinct CDR3 sequences, less than 40% of them singletons, with around 0.25% in the top ten. Study-level results: Abundant beta clonotypes from cord blood had fewer insertions, unlike memory repertoires, which showed none.

Remarks on this clonotype: Its cognate antigen is unknown.

The source of this sequence is a newborn girl in good health. Sequenced: cord blood.

CDR3 protein: CASSVAPSQGNTEAFF. CDR3 sequence (DNA): TGTGCCAGCAGCGTAGCCCCTTCACAGGGGAACACTGAAGCTTTCTTT. V usage is TRBV9 and J usage is TRBJ1-1; D might be TRBD1 (6 bases). This CDR3 region has 16 residues. Between the trimmed V and J ends, which lost 0 bases and 1 base, there was a span of 13 bases. Per germline, CDR1 SGDLS and CDR2 YYNGEE.